This TCR beta chain originates from a study of cytomegalovirus exposure and HLA in healthy donors. PCR employed 60 Vbeta and 13 Jbeta primers. Data came from immunoSEQ multiplex PCR; TCRdb stores just in-frame clones and leaves some out. The data contain 150,000 to 200,000 clones, roughly 85% of them singletons. The source material was PBMCs. The receptor was isolated from a young man in good health and CMV-seropositive.

Written as DNA, the CDR3 is TGTGCCAGTAGTATAGTCCTTGGGGCAGGGGGCCATGAGCAGTTCTTC. It encodes CASSIVLGAGGHEQFF. V and J are TRBV19 and TRBJ2-1; 8 bases align to TRBD1. This CDR3 is built from 16 residues. V lost 1 base to trimming and J lost 8 bases; unmatched junction nucleotides: 10. Germline V lookup: CDR1 LNHDA, CDR2 SQIVND (reference sequence).